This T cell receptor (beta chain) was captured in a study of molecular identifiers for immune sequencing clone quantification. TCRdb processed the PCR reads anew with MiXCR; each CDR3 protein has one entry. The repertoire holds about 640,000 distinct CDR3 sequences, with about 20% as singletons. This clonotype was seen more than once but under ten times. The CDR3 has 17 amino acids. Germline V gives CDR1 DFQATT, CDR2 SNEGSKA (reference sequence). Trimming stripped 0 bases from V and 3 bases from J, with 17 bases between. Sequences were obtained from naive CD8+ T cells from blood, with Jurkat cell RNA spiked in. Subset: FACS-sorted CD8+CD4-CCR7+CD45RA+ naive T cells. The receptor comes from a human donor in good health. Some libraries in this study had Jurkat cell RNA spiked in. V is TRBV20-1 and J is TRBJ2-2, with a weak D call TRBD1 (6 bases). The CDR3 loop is CSARERQAVAYTGELFF. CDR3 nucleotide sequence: TGCAGTGCTAGAGAAAGACAGGCCGTCGCCTACACCGGGGAGCTGTTTTTT.